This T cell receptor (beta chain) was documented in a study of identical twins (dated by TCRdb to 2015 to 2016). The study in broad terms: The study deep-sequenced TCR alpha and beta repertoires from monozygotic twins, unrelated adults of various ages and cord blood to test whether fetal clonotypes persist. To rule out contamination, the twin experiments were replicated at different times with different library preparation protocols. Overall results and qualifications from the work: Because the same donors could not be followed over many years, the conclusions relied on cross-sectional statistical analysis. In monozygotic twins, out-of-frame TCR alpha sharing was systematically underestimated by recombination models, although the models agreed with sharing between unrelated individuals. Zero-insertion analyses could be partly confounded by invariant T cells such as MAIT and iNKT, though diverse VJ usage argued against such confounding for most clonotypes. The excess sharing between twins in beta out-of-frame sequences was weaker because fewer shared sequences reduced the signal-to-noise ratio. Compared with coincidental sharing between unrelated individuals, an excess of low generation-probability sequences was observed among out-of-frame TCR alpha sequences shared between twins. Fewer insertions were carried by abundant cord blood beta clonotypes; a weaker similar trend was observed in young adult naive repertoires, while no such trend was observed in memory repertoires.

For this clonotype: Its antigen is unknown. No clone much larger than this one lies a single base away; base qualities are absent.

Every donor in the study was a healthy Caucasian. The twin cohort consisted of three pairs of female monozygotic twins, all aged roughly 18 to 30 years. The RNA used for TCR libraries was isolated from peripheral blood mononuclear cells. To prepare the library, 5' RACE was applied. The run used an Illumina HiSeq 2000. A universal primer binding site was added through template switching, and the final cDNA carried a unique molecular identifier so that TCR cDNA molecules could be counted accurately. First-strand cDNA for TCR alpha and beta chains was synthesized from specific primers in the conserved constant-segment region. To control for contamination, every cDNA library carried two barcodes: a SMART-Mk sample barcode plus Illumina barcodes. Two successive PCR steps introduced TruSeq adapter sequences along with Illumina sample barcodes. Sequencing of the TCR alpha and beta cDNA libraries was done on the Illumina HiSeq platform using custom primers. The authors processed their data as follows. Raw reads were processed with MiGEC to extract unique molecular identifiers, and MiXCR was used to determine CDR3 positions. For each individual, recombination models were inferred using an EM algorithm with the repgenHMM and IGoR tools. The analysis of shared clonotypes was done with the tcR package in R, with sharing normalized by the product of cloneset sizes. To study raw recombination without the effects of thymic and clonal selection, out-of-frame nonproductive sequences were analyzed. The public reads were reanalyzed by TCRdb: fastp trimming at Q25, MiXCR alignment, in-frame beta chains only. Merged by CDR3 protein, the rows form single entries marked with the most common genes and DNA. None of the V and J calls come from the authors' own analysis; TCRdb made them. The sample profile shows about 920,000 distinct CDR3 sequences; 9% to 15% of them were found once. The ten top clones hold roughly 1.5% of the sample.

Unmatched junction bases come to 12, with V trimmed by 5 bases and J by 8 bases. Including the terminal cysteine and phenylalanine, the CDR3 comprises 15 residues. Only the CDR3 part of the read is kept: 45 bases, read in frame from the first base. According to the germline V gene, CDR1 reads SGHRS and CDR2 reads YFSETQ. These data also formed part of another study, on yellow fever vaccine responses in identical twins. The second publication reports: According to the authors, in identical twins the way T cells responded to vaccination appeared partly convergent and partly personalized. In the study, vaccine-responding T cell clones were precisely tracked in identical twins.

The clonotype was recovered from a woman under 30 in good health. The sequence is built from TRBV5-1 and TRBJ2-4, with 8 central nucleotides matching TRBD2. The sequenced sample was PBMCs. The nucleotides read TGCGCCAGCAGACTCACCGGGACTAGTAGAGACATTCAGTACTTC. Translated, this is CASRLTGTSRDIQYF. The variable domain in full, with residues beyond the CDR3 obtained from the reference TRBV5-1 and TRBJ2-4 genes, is KAGVTQTPRYLIKTRGQQVTLSCSPISGHRSVSWYQQTPGQGLQFLFEYFSETQRNKGNFPGRFSGRQFSNSRSEMNVSTLELGDSALYLCASRLTGTSRDIQYFGAGTRLSVL.